The clone carrying this T cell receptor beta chain was seen a few times. Its antigen is not identified. TCRdb analysed the multiplex PCR reads with MiXCR anew, one entry per CDR3 protein. The table records about 270,000 distinct CDR3 sequences, about 30% of them present only once. Samples came from axillary lymph nodes draining the breast cancer. This specimen belongs to a study of breast tumors, draining lymph nodes, adjacent tissues. Study results and caveats: Compared with lymph nodes, tumors were less diverse; compared with nontumor tissue, more.

The CDR3 spans 13 residues. The ends were cut back, 8 bases at V and 3 bases at J, with 14 bases in the middle. Germline assignment: CDR1 MNHEY and CDR2 SVGAGI. The sequenced sample was axillary lymph node tissue. The sequence was collected from a female donor with breast cancer. Some clones in this sample may be carry-over from other donors' samples. V usage is TRBV6-5 and J usage is TRBJ2-7, with D hard to call. The chain's CDR3 is CASGPQTNYEQYF. The DNA for the CDR3 is TGTGCCAGCGGACCGCAGACAAACTACGAGCAGTACTTC.